These T cell receptor beta chains were read from a single sample in a study of blood T cell repertoires in COVID-19. Repertoires were generated with immunoSEQ multiplex PCR, while TCRdb's copy carries only in-frame clones and drops some. The table includes about 220,000 clones, approximately 83% detected once. The sequencing sample was made of peripheral blood. These receptors were obtained from a woman in her 30s who had recovered from COVID-19. Both conserved end residues are part of each CDR3. Fields, in order: V gene, CDR3 protein.

>TRBV15
CATSPSRGSGNTIYF
>TRBV20-1
CSASRGRGRGYTF
>TRBV3-1/TRBV3-2
CASSQPILGGAHYGYTF
>TRBV6-1
CASSERGGPNYGYTF
>TRBV3-1/TRBV3-2
CASSHVGVRGKKDEQYF
>TRBV5-1
CASSSQREETQYF
>TRBV3-1/TRBV3-2
CASSQDSWAVQETQYF
>TRBV5-5
CASNPTGSDTQYF
>TRBV6-5
CATRDTSTDTQYF
>TRBV10-3
CAISVAGQEKLFF
>TRBV4-2
CASSQVTSGGAGKTQYF
>TRBV30
CAWKGEAGTEAFF
>TRBV2
CASSAWASTTNEKLFF
>TRBV11-1
CASSAMTGLSIDEQYF